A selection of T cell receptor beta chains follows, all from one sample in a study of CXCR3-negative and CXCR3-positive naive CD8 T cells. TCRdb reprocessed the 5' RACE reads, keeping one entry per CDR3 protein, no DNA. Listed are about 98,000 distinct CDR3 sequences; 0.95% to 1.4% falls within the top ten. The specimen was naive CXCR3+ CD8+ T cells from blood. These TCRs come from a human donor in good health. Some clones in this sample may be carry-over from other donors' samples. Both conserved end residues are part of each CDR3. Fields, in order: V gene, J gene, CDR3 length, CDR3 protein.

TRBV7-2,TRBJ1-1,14,CASSLAPGTGEAFF
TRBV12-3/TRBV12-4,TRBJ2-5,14,CASSRGLAVETQYF
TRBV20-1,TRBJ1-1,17,CSALMSGTVGMNTEAFF
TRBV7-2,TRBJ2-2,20,CASSPFLGGVGGVGTGELLF
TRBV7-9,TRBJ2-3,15,CASSLAEGGTDTQYF
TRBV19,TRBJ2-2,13,CASNDRGTGELFF
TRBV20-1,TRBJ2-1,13,CSARGAGYNEQFF
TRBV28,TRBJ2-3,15,CASSLAGTSTDTQYF
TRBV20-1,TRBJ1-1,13,CSVRKGQGTEAFF
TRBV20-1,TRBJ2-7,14,CSARDPRADYEQYF
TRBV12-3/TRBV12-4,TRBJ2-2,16,CASTTDTGRNTGELFF
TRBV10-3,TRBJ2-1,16,CAISRTSGGSYNEQFF
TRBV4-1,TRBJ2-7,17,CASSQGLSGQATYEQYF
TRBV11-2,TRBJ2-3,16,CASSSNRDLRGDTQYF
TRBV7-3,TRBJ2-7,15,CASSLKGGIPYEQYF
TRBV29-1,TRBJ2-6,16,CSVPNTRDSGTNVLTF
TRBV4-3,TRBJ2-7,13,CASSQFQGSEQYF
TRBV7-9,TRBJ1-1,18,CASSPTTGPPVTNTEAFF
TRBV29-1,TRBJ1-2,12,CSVDGHGEGYTF
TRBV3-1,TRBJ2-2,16,CASSPTSGGWTGELFF
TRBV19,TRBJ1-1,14,CASSIEGGGTEAFF
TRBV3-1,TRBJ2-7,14,CASSHRWGENEQYF
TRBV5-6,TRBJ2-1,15,CASSPGGAAYNEQFF
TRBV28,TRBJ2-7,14,CASSPRTARWEQYF
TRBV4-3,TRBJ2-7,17,CASSQDVAGLSSYEQYF
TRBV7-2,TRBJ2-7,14,CASTGQGVDYEQYF
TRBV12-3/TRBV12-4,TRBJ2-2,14,CASSLFKDTGELFF
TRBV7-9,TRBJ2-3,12,CAPTTTTDTQYF
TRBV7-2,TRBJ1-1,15,CASSLEAAMKTEAFF
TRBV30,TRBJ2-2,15,CAWSVGTANTGELFF
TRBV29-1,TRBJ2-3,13,CSVDGLAADTQYF
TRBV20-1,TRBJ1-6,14,CSAARGGSYSPLHF
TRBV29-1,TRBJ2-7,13,CSATGTVTYEQYF
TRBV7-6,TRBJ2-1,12,CASSLASNEQFF
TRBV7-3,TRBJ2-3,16,CASSLITGLVPDTQYF
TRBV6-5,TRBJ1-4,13,CASSSSVNEKLFF
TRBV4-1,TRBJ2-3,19,CASSQEAAGASGNTDTQYF
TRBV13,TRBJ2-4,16,CASSLWDSAAKNIQYF
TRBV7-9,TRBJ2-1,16,CASSYTLAGAYNEQFF
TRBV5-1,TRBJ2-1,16,CASSLASGGAYNEQFF
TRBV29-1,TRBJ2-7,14,CSVVTGGSSYEQYF
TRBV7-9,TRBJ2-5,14,CASSGTSGKETQYF
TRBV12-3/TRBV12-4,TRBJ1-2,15,CASSLSVGGYYGYTF
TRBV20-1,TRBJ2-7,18,CSARGGGTGTAFTYEQYF
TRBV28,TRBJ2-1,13,CASSFLVRDEQFF
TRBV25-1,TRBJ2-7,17,CASSEWTSGGAAYEQYF